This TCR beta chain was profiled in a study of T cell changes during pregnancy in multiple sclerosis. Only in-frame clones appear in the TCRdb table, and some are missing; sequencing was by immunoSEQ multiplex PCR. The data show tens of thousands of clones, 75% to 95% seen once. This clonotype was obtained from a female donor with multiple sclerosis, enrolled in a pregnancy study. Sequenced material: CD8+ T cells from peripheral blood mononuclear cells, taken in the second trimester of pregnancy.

In DNA form, the CDR3 reads TGCGCCAGCAGCTTGGGACAGGGGGCAGACTATGGCTACACCTTC. The encoded protein is CASSLGQGADYGYTF. The chain couples TRBV5-1 to TRBJ1-2; TRBD1 matches 10 bases. The CDR3 has 15 amino acids. The V gene end was trimmed by 0 bases and the J gene end by 3 bases; junction bases not matched to a gene: 2. The germline CDR1 and CDR2 sequences are SGHRS and YFSETQ. Variable domain in full (rest from reference TRBV5-1 and TRBJ1-2): KAGVTQTPRYLIKTRGQQVTLSCSPISGHRSVSWYQQTPGQGLQFLFEYFSETQRNKGNFPGRFSGRQFSNSRSEMNVSTLELGDSALYLCASSLGQGADYGYTFGSGTRLTVV.